Listed below are T cell receptor beta chains from one sample, sequenced in a study of radiotherapy plus CTLA-4 blockade in lung cancer. Clones were read by immunoSEQ multiplex PCR, and TCRdb kept only the in-frame ones, dropping some. The table records 34,000 or so clones, 70% to 75% of them present only once. The specimen was peripheral blood, collected from a patient treated with radiotherapy plus ipilimumab. These receptor sequences come from a human donor with non-small cell lung cancer that progressed on radiotherapy plus ipilimumab. The CDR3 runs from the conserved cysteine through the conserved F or W. A D gene is named only where the DNA matches it firmly. Where a row states a size, it is once, few, many or the class of an expanded clone; other rows omit it.

>TRBJ2-5|TRBV25-1|.|TRBD1
CATQTATGGIETQYF
TGTGCCACCCAAACCGCGACAGGGGGGATCGAGACCCAGTACTTC
>TRBJ2-5|TRBV6-5|.|TRBD2
CASSYSGEGLETQYF
TGTGCCAGCAGTTACTCGGGGGAGGGCCTGGAGACCCAGTACTTC
>TRBJ2-5|TRBV4-2|.|TRBD2
CASSPGGAGQTQYF
TGTGCCAGCAGCCCGGGAGGGGCTGGGCAGACCCAGTACTTC
>TRBJ1-3|TRBV6-1|few|.
CASSETDSGNTIYF
TGTGCCAGCAGTGAGACGGACTCTGGAAACACCATATATTTT
>TRBJ1-6|TRBV11-2|.|.
CASSTQTGLNSPLHF
TGTGCCAGCAGCACTCAGACAGGCCTTAATTCACCCCTCCACTTT
>TRBJ1-4|TRBV7-9|.|.
CASQRLGTNEKLFF
TGTGCCAGCCAGAGACTGGGAACTAATGAAAAACTGTTTTTT
>TRBJ1-2|TRBV30|.|.
CAWSGDGGYTF
TGTGCCTGGAGTGGGGACGGTGGCTACACCTTC
>TRBJ2-3|TRBV19|.|.
CASSIGTDTQYF
TGTGCCAGTAGTATAGGGACAGATACGCAGTATTTT
>TRBJ1-3|TRBV15|.|.
CATSPPSGNTIYF
TGTGCCACCAGCCCCCCCTCTGGAAACACCATATATTTT
>TRBJ2-7|TRBV5-5|.|TRBD2
CASSRTGTSSYEQYF
TGTGCCAGCAGCCGGACCGGGACTAGCTCCTACGAGCAGTACTTC
>TRBJ1-1|TRBV30|.|.
CAWSEKGRTEAFF
TGTGCCTGGAGTGAAAAGGGGAGGACTGAAGCTTTCTTT
>TRBJ1-2|TRBV27|.|.
CASSLRRGGTAKNYGYTF
TGTGCCAGCAGCCTTCGCAGAGGGGGGACGGCAAAAAACTATGGCTACACCTTC
>TRBJ2-3|TRBV5-4|few|.
CASSFQGAGTDTQYF
TGTGCCAGCTCCTTCCAAGGGGCTGGCACAGATACGCAGTATTTT
>TRBJ1-2|TRBV19|once|TRBD1
CASSGQGATGYGYTF
TGTGCCAGTAGTGGGCAGGGGGCGACGGGCTATGGCTACACCTTC
>TRBJ2-7|TRBV7-3|.|.
CASSLGTEDEQYF
TGTGCCAGCAGCTTAGGTACAGAGGACGAGCAGTACTTC
>TRBJ2-7|TRBV16|.|.
CASSQSNYEQYF
TGTGCCAGCAGCCAATCCAACTACGAGCAGTACTTC
>TRBJ2-7|TRBV7-9|.|.
CASSPRGGISYEQYF
TGTGCCAGCAGCCCCCGCGGAGGGATCTCCTACGAGCAGTACTTC
>TRBJ1-4|TRBV9|.|.
CASSVDGSNEKLFF
TGTGCCAGCAGCGTGGACGGCTCTAATGAAAAACTGTTTTTT
>TRBJ1-2|TRBV6-5|.|TRBD1
CASSYVTGVRFYGYTF
TGTGCCAGCAGTTACGTGACAGGGGTTAGGTTCTATGGCTACACCTTC
>TRBJ2-7|TRBV4-2|.|.
CASSQAPGIPYEQYF
TGTGCCAGCAGCCAAGCCCCAGGGATCCCCTACGAGCAGTACTTC
>TRBJ2-2|TRBV5-4|few|TRBD1
CASRGDRGRNTGELFF
TGTGCCAGCAGGGGGGACAGGGGACGGAACACCGGGGAGCTGTTTTTT
>TRBJ2-6|TRBV5-4|.|TRBD1
CASSLNRGNSVETF
TGTGCCAGCAGCTTGAACAGGGGCAACAGCGTCGAGACTTTC
>TRBJ2-3|TRBV2|.|.
CASSEGHSKGDTQYF
TGTGCCAGCAGTGAAGGGCACAGTAAGGGAGATACGCAGTATTTT
>TRBJ2-3|TRBV2|.|TRBD1
CASTGQRADTQYF
TGTGCCAGCACGGGACAGCGAGCAGATACGCAGTATTTT
>TRBJ2-2|TRBV2|.|.
CASSDQGTGELFF
TGTGCCAGCAGTGACCAGGGGACCGGGGAGCTGTTTTTT
>TRBJ1-1|TRBV7-3|.|.
CASSPGQNTEAFF
TGTGCCAGCAGCCCCGGACAAAACACTGAAGCTTTCTTT
>TRBJ1-1|TRBV19|few|.
CASSAARNTEAFF
TGTGCCAGTAGTGCCGCACGGAACACTGAAGCTTTCTTT
>TRBJ2-5|TRBV9|.|TRBD2
CASSASSGGLETQYF
TGTGCCAGCAGCGCGTCTAGCGGGGGGTTGGAGACCCAGTACTTC
>TRBJ2-7|TRBV21-1|medium-sized|.
CASSCLYEQYF
TGTGCCAGCAGCTGCCTCTACGAGCAGTACTTC
>TRBJ1-5|TRBV2|.|.
CASRAGGQPQHF
TGTGCCAGCAGGGCGGGGGGCCAGCCCCAGCATTTT
>TRBJ2-3|TRBV7-2|.|.
CASSLSTGRTDTQYF
TGTGCCAGCAGCTTAAGCACAGGCCGCACAGATACGCAGTATTTT
>TRBJ1-1|TRBV6-1|.|.
CASSAPSEGNTEAFF
TGTGCCAGCAGTGCCCCTTCGGAGGGGAACACTGAAGCTTTCTTT
>TRBJ2-1|TRBV10-3|.|TRBD2
CAISTGTSGGAGDEQFF
TGTGCCATCAGTACCGGTACTAGCGGGGGGGCTGGCGATGAGCAGTTCTTC
>TRBJ2-5|TRBV4-1|.|TRBD1
CASSQATGVFGEETQYF
TGCGCCAGCAGCCAAGCTACAGGGGTTTTTGGGGAAGAGACCCAGTACTTC
>TRBJ2-7|TRBV5-4|.|TRBD1
CASSPPGRPGQSYEQYF
TGTGCCAGCAGCCCGCCTGGGAGACCGGGACAGTCCTACGAGCAGTACTTC
>TRBJ2-1|TRBV10-3|.|.
CAITLTLNSYNEQFF
TGTGCCATCACCCTGACCTTAAACTCCTACAATGAGCAGTTCTTC
>TRBJ2-7|TRBV6-1|.|.
CAISDTGARYEQYF
TGTGCCATTTCGGATACAGGTGCTAGGTACGAGCAGTACTTC
>TRBJ2-7|TRBV13|once|TRBD2
CASSLGTAGVNYEQYF
TGTGCCAGCAGCTTAGGAACAGCGGGAGTCAACTACGAGCAGTACTTC
>TRBJ2-7|TRBV6-5|.|.
CASSYKGKGSYEQYF
TGTGCCAGCAGTTACAAGGGAAAGGGCTCCTACGAGCAGTACTTC
>TRBJ1-4|TRBV4-2|.|TRBD1
CASSQDLTGGEEKLFF
TGTGCCAGCAGCCAAGATCTGACAGGGGGCGAGGAAAAACTGTTTTTT
>TRBJ1-3|TRBV28|.|.
CASSFGDLSGNTIYF
TGTGCCAGCAGTTTTGGGGACCTCTCTGGAAACACCATATATTTT
>TRBJ1-1|TRBV5-1|.|.
CASVGRQNTEAFF
TGCGCCAGCGTCGGACGCCAAAACACTGAAGCTTTCTTT
>TRBJ2-1|TRBV19|.|TRBD1
CASSTRQGLGPDAFF
TGTGCCAGTAGTACCCGACAGGGGTTGGGGCCTGATGCGTTCTTC
>TRBJ2-1|TRBV19|once|.
CASSTQGFGEQFF
TGTGCCAGTAGTACCCAGGGGTTTGGTGAGCAGTTCTTC
>TRBJ1-4|TRBV5-4|few|.
CASSFGGGNEKLFF
TGTGCCAGCAGCTTCGGAGGGGGGAATGAAAAACTGTTTTTT
>TRBJ2-7|TRBV28|.|.
CASSLPTVPYEQYF
TGTGCCAGCAGTTTACCGACAGTGCCCTACGAGCAGTACTTC
>TRBJ1-3|TRBV5-6|.|.
CASTTGSFGNTIYF
TGTGCCAGTACTACAGGGTCTTTCGGAAACACCATATATTTT
>TRBJ1-5|TRBV28|.|.
CASTVNANQPQHF
TGTGCCAGCACCGTAAATGCGAATCAGCCCCAGCATTTT
>TRBJ2-7|TRBV28|medium-sized|TRBD1
CASSSIGTGVVDEQYF
TGTGCCAGCAGTTCCATCGGGACAGGGGTGGTAGACGAGCAGTACTTC
>TRBJ2-7|TRBV10-3|.|.
CAISESGASYEQYF
TGTGCCATCAGTGAGTCAGGAGCCTCCTACGAGCAGTACTTC